This TCR beta chain was retrieved from a study of blood T cell repertoires in COVID-19. The overall study: T cells, B-cell-depleted T cells, or PBMCs provided the cDNA or gDNA that served as material.

Profiled with immunoSEQ multiplex PCR; TCRdb holds only in-frame clones, not every one. The sample records 53,000 or so clones, roughly 90% being singletons. Germline V gene data show CDR1 as ENHRY and CDR2 as SYGVKD. The CDR3 extends over 12 amino acids. Trimming stripped 10 bases from V and 6 bases from J, with 10 bases between. The rearrangement uses TRBV10-3 and TRBJ1-6; perhaps TRBD1 as D (5 bases). The clonotype originates from a human donor in a cohort sampled during active COVID-19. The specimen was peripheral blood. The CDR3 sequence is CASRGPNSPLHF. CDR3 DNA: TGTGCCAGTAGGGGCCCTAATTCACCCCTCCACTTT.